The 30 T cell receptor beta chains below come from one sample, sequenced in a study of T cells in women clearing cervical HPV infection. TCRdb's table, derived via immunoSEQ multiplex PCR, lists solely in-frame clones and lacks some. In total, the table holds more than 25,000 clones. The source material was blood buffy coat. The source is a woman aged 18 to 75 with a cervical HPV16 infection that either progressed to CIN3+ or cleared (not recorded which).

A word on this clone: Read data end 3 residues before the CDR3 end; the end is taken from the germline J gene. The chain couples TRBV19 to TRBJ1-1; D is ambiguous. The germline V and J ends were trimmed by 4 bases and 2 bases, with 14 bases remaining between them. The CDR3 length is 15 residues. CDR1 and CDR2 (germline): LNHDA, SQIVND (reference sequence). Incomplete CDR3 DNA: TGTGCCAGTAGTACCCCGGGTAGTATCAACACTGAA. Protein sequence: CASSTPGSINTE. The CDR3 in its entirety is CASSTPGSINTEAFF.

This clone is called medium-sized based on its frequency. The read falls 3 residues short of the CDR3 end, and the missing part is taken from the germline J gene. The chain recombines TRBV14 with TRBJ2-3; D uncertain. CDR1 is SGHDN and CDR2 is FVKESK in the germline V gene. V was clipped by 2 bases and J by 1 base, with 10 bases between them. This CDR3 is built from 15 residues. The covered CDR3 bases are TGTGCCAGCAGCCAATTCGTCCTTGGCACAGATACG. Its translation is CASSQFVLGTDT. The full CDR3 is CASSQFVLGTDTQYF.

A remark on this clone: The read falls 3 residues short of the CDR3 end, and the missing part is taken from the germline J gene. The chain is built from TRBV19 and TRBJ2-6; D remains ambiguous. Germline loops: CDR1 LNHDA, CDR2 SQIVND (reference sequence). This CDR3 has 15 residues. Trimming left V 8 bases short and J 0 bases short, with 11 bases between. The covered CDR3 bases are TGTGCCAGTGGCCTGGTTCCCTCTGGGGCCAACGTC. This sequence encodes CASGLVPSGANV. Given in full, the CDR3 is CASGLVPSGANVLTF.

On this clone itself: Sequencing ends 3 residues short of the CDR3 end; the germline J gene provides the rest. The chain uses TRBV5-6 and TRBJ1-1; D gene unclear. Germline V gene data show CDR1 as SGHDT and CDR2 as YYEEEE. Trimming removed 2 bases at V and 2 bases at J, with 7 bases between. This CDR3 region has 13 residues. CDR3 sequence reads: CASSLGLNTEAFF. CDR3 DNA (partial): TGTGCCAGCAGCTTAGGACTAAACACTGAA. The entire variable domain, with the rest obtained from reference TRBV5-6 and TRBJ1-1, is as follows: DAGVTQSPTHLIKTRGQQVTLRCSPKSGHDTVSWYQQALGQGPQFIFQYYEEEERQRGNFPDRFSGHQFPNYSSELNVNALLLGDSALYLCASSLGLNTEAFFGQGTRLTVV.

CDR3 DNA (partial): TGTGCCAGCAGCTCGGGACAGAACTATGGC. Its translation: CASSSGQNYG. The full-length CDR3 reads as CASSSGQNYGYTF. The chain combines TRBV6-4 with TRBJ1-2; 7 nucleotides agree with TRBD1. The sequenced fragment ends 3 residues before the CDR3 boundary, so the rest is inferred from the germline J gene. The CDR3 contains 13 residues. V gave up 6 bases and J gave up 2 bases; unmatched junction bases: 3. Germline CDR1 and CDR2: MRHNA and SNTAGT.

As for this clone: Sequencing ends 3 residues short of the CDR3 end; the germline J gene provides the rest. This chain joins TRBV9 and TRBJ2-3, with TRBD1 as a possible D gene (5 bases). V was cut by 0 bases and J by 1 base, with 12 bases left in between. The CDR3 runs to 16 residues. Germline-derived CDR1 and CDR2 are SGDLS and YYNGEE. The sequenced CDR3 bases are TGTGCCAGCAGCGTAGATCCCCAAGGGGGCACAGATACG. Its protein is CASSVDPQGGTDT. The entire CDR3 is CASSVDPQGGTDTQYF.

This CDR3 reads CASSLAGTYEQYF. CDR3 bases read: TGTGCCAGCAGCCTAGCGGGGACCTACGAG. V usage is TRBV5-6 and J usage is TRBJ2-7; 9 nucleotides align to TRBD2. The read ends 3 residues before the CDR3 terminus; that terminus is restored from the germline J gene. V shed 4 bases, J shed 2 bases, and the junction held 1 base outside the gene matches. The CDR3 is 13 amino acids. The germline CDR1 and CDR2 sequences are SGHDT and YYEEEE.

In the case of this clone: The read ends 3 residues shy of where the CDR3 ends; the end is completed using the germline J gene. The V and J genes are TRBV4-2 and TRBJ2-7; a possible D gene is TRBD1 (5 bases). Germline CDR1 LGHNA, CDR2 YNFKEQ. The CDR3 covers 13 residues. Deletions cut 0 bases from V and 2 bases from J, with 5 bases between. CDR3 DNA, as far as it was read: TGTGCCAGCAGCCAAGAACAGGCCTACGAG. Translating gives CASSQEQAYE. The CDR3 in full is CASSQEQAYEQYF.

Regarding this clone: The read falls 3 residues short of the CDR3 end, and the missing part is taken from the germline J gene. The chain couples TRBV20-1 to TRBJ2-1; D call uncertain. V shed 4 bases and J shed 0 bases, with 10 bases lying between them. This CDR3 is built from 14 residues. Germline CDR1 and CDR2: DFQATT and SNEGSKA (reference sequence). The CDR3 DNA, read in part, is TGCAGTGCTACTCGCGGTGGCTCCTACAATGAG. Translated, it gives CSATRGGSYNE. The whole CDR3 is CSATRGGSYNEQFF.

Of note for this clone: The sequenced fragment ends 3 residues before the CDR3 boundary, so the rest is inferred from the germline J gene. The rearrangement uses TRBV7-2 and TRBJ2-3, with a tentative D call TRBD2 (5 bases). Germline V gene sequence: CDR1 SGHTA, CDR2 FQGNSA. The V gene lost 0 bases and the J gene lost 3 bases, with 7 bases spanning the gap. This CDR3 has 14 amino acids. The CDR3 bases that were read are TGTGCCAGCAGCTTAGCAGGCGGGACAGATACG. Translating it yields CASSLAGGTDT. The whole CDR3 sequence is CASSLAGGTDTQYF. Combining the CDR3 with reference TRBV7-2 and TRBJ2-3 gives the whole variable domain GAGVSQSPSNKVTEKGKDVELRCDPISGHTALYWYRQSLGQGLEFLIYFQGNSAPDKSGLPSDRFSAERTGGSVSTLTIQRTQQEDSAVYLCASSLAGGTDTQYFGPGTRLTVL.

Comments on this clone: The read gets to within 3 residues of the CDR3 end, and the germline J gene fills in the rest. The chain carries TRBV7-9 and TRBJ2-1; D perhaps matches TRBD1 (6 bases). V was clipped by 2 bases and J by 3 bases, with 11 bases between them. The CDR3 is 15 amino acids. Germline loops: CDR1 SEHNR, CDR2 FQNEAQ (reference sequence). Partial CDR3 DNA: TGTGCCAGCAGCTTATTCAGGGGCGACTACAATGAG. Translated, it gives CASSLFRGDYNE. The whole CDR3 protein reads CASSLFRGDYNEQFF.

With regard to this clone: The missing CDR3 end, 3 residues past where the read stops, is filled in from the germline J gene. V and J are TRBV5-1 and TRBJ2-3, with 11 bases aligning to TRBD2. The CDR3 spans 16 residues. Germline CDR1 and CDR2: SGHRS and YFSETQ. Trimming at V came to 4 bases and at J to 1 base, leaving 5 bases not matched to a gene. Here the CDR3 reads CASSTIAGGGTDTQYF. CDR3 bases read: TGCGCCAGCAGCACAATAGCGGGAGGGGGCACAGATACG.

As to this clone: Read data end 3 residues before the CDR3 end; the end is taken from the germline J gene. This sequence joins TRBV7-9 and TRBJ1-5, with TRBD1 matching 7 bases. This CDR3 has 14 residues. Per the germline V gene, CDR1 is SEHNR and CDR2 is FQNEAQ (reference sequence). The trim removed 5 bases at V and 2 bases at J, leaving 3 bases unmatched. The sequenced part of the CDR3 DNA is TGTGCCAGCAGCATGACAGGGCGCAATCAGCCC. Its protein is CASSMTGRNQP. Given in full, the CDR3 is CASSMTGRNQPQHF.

On this clone: The read halts 3 residues ahead of the CDR3 end, with the missing end drawn from the germline J gene. The chain uses TRBV6-1 and TRBJ1-2, with D possibly matching TRBD1 (5 bases). The CDR3 totals 15 residues. The V and J ends lost 1 base and 0 bases respectively, with 9 bases between them. Germline CDR1 MNHNS, CDR2 SASEGT. The CDR3 bases that were read are TGTGCCAGCAGTGAAGGGACATCCTCTAACTATGGC. Translated, it gives CASSEGTSSNYG. The whole CDR3 region reads CASSEGTSSNYGYTF.

About this clone itself: The read stops 3 residues short of the end of the CDR3; the missing end is completed from the germline J gene. This rearrangement joins TRBV10-3 to TRBJ2-3; D gene unclear. The germline gives CDR1 ENHRY, CDR2 SYGVKD. V dropped 8 bases and J dropped 3 bases, with 12 bases sitting between them. CDR3 length: 13 residues. This chain's CDR3 is CAISESRTDTQYF. CDR3 bases read: TGTGCCATCTCCGAATCGCGGACAGATACG.

Comments on this clone: The read gets to within 3 residues of the CDR3 end, and the germline J gene fills in the rest. The chain carries TRBV10-2 and TRBJ2-7; a weak D match, TRBD1 (5 bases). V shed 8 bases and J shed 3 bases, with 14 bases lying between them. Per germline, CDR1 WSHSY and CDR2 SAAADI. The CDR3 has 13 amino acids. The CDR3 DNA, read in part, is TGCGCCAGCTCTAGGGGCAAAGGCTACGAG. Encoded protein: CASSRGKGYE. The full CDR3 protein reads CASSRGKGYEQYF.

Concerning this clone itself: The CDR3 end lies 3 residues beyond the end of the read and is filled in from the germline J gene. The rearrangement uses TRBV28 and TRBJ2-3; 10 bases are shared with TRBD2. The trim removed 4 bases at V and 3 bases at J, leaving 13 bases unmatched. The length of the CDR3 is 18 residues. Germline V gene lookup returns CDR1 MDHEN and CDR2 SYDVKM. The CDR3 here is CASSSFEGTSGKTDTQYF. The part of the CDR3 DNA that was read is TGTGCCAGCAGTTCTTTTGAGGGCACTAGCGGGAAAACAGATACG.

As to this clone: The read falls 3 residues short of the CDR3 end, and the missing part is taken from the germline J gene. The genes are TRBV13 and TRBJ1-1; no reliable D call. Germline V gene sequence: CDR1 PRHDT, CDR2 FYEKMQ (reference sequence). The CDR3 is made up of 15 amino acids. V gave up 5 bases and J gave up 0 bases, with 13 bases separating them. CDR3: CASSPAGELNTEAFF. Partial CDR3 DNA: TGTGCCAGCAGCCCCGCCGGGGAACTGAACACTGAA.

Details on this clone: The junction shows a germline mismatch at one end, possibly a read error. The DNA ends 3 residues before the CDR3 does, and the rest of the CDR3 is filled in from the germline J gene. The V gene is TRBV20-1, the J gene TRBJ2-5; 8 bases are shared with TRBD1. The CDR3 extends over 13 amino acids. The germline gives CDR1 DFQATT, CDR2 SNEGSKA (reference sequence). The DNA read from the CDR3 is TGCAGTGCTGGAGACAGGGGAAGAGAGACC. Residues: CSAGDRGRET. The CDR3 in its entirety is CSAGDRGRETQYF.

As concerns this clone: The read comes to an end 3 residues before the CDR3 does, leaving the germline J gene to fill in the end. The genes are TRBV6-4 and TRBJ1-1; the D gene is possibly TRBD1 (5 bases). The CDR3 covers 14 residues. The germline CDR1 and CDR2 sequences are MRHNA and SNTAGT. The germline V and J ends were trimmed by 5 bases and 0 bases, with 10 bases remaining between them. The part of the CDR3 DNA that was read is TGTGCCAGCAGTCCTCAGGGTATGAACACTGAA. Protein: CASSPQGMNTE. From start to end, the CDR3 is CASSPQGMNTEAFF.

Notes on this clone: Sequencing ends 3 residues short of the CDR3 end; the germline J gene provides the rest. The rearrangement links TRBV6-2 or TRBV6-3 to TRBJ2-7; D perhaps matches TRBD1 (6 bases). Germline V gives CDR1 MNHEY, CDR2 SVGEGT. CDR3 size: 15 residues. Trimming left V 2 bases short and J 4 bases short, with 15 bases between. The CDR3 spells CASSYPRSQGYEQYF. The covered CDR3 bases are TGTGCCAGCAGTTACCCCCGGTCACAGGGTTACGAG.

For this clone: The read ends 3 residues early relative to the CDR3; the germline J gene fills the gap. V is TRBV5-4 and J is TRBJ1-1; the D is unclear. The V end was cut by 0 bases, the J end by 0 bases, with 9 bases between. The germline CDR1 and CDR2 sequences are SGHNT and YYREEE (reference sequence). The CDR3 totals 15 residues. The CDR3 loop reads CASSLDSYMNTEAFF. Partial CDR3 DNA: TGTGCCAGCAGCTTGGACAGTTACATGAACACTGAA. The variable domain in full, completed from reference TRBV5-4 and TRBJ1-1, reads ETGVTQSPTHLIKTRGQQVTLRCSSQSGHNTVSWYQQALGQGPQFIFQYYREEENGRGNFPPRFSGLQFPNYSSELNVNALELDDSALYLCASSLDSYMNTEAFFGQGTRLTVV.

Note on this clone: The read falls 3 residues short of the CDR3 end, and the missing part is taken from the germline J gene. The V gene is TRBV2, the J gene TRBJ1-2; D is unclear. This CDR3 comprises 15 residues. From germline, CDR1 is SNHLY and CDR2 FYNNEI. The CDR3 bases that were read are TGTGCCAGCAGTGAAGATTCGACTAGCGGTGATGAC. Protein: CASSEDSTSGDD. In full, the CDR3 is CASSEDSTSGDDYTF.

Comment on this clone: The sequenced fragment ends 3 residues before the CDR3 boundary, so the rest is inferred from the germline J gene. The chain recombines TRBV2 with TRBJ1-2; the D gene is possibly TRBD1 (6 bases). Germline values: CDR1 SNHLY, CDR2 FYNNEI. The CDR3 has 14 amino acids. CDR3 sequence: CASSRQEGSYDYTF. CDR3 DNA (partial): TGTGCCAGCAGTAGACAGGAAGGGTCCTACGAC. The full variable domain, completed using reference TRBV2 and TRBJ1-2, is EPEVTQTPSHQVTQMGQEVILRCVPISNHLYFYWYRQILGQKVEFLVSFYNNEISEKSEIFDDQFSVERPDGSNFTLKIRSTKLEDSAMYFCASSRQEGSYDYTFGSGTRLTVV.

As for this clone: The read ends 3 residues shy of where the CDR3 ends; the end is completed using the germline J gene. V and J are TRBV2 and TRBJ2-1, with TRBD2 identical over 7 bases. The germline V gene encodes CDR1 SNHLY and CDR2 FYNNEI. The CDR3 covers 15 residues. The V and J ends lost 6 bases and 4 bases, in that order; junction bases with no gene match: 9. CDR3 residues: CASRETSDSYNEQFF. The CDR3 DNA, read in part, is TGTGCCAGCAGAGAAACTAGCGATTCTTACAATGAG.

A note on this clone: The read terminates 3 residues ahead of where the CDR3 ends, so the germline J gene completes it. This chain joins TRBV29-1 and TRBJ1-5; 9 nucleotides align to TRBD1. The CDR3 is 13 residues long. The germline V gene encodes CDR1 SQVTM and CDR2 ANQGSEA. Losses at the gene ends were 6 bases for V and 9 bases for J; bases not matched to a gene: 9. CDR3 amino acids: CSVSGQGLSPQHF. The covered CDR3 bases are TGCAGCGTCTCGGGACAGGGTTTATCGCCC. Using reference TRBV29-1 and TRBJ1-5 for the parts outside the CDR3, the full variable domain is SAVISQKPSRDICQRGTSLTIQCQVDSQVTMMFWYRQQPGQSLTLIATANQGSEATYESGFVIDKFPISRPNLTFSTLTVSNMSPEDSSIYLCSVSGQGLSPQHFGDGTRLSIL.

The sequenced part of the CDR3 DNA is TGTGCCAGCAGCTTAGGGACAGCCATGAATCAGCCC. Translating it yields CASSLGTAMNQP. The whole CDR3 protein is CASSLGTAMNQPQHF. The J gene is TRBJ1-5, the V gene TRBV7-2; D is possibly TRBD1 (6 bases). The CDR3 end lies 3 residues beyond the end of the read and is filled in from the germline J gene. CDR3 size: 15 residues. V was cut by 1 base and J by 4 bases, with 11 bases left in between. CDR1 and CDR2 (germline): SGHTA, FQGNSA.

As for this clone: This same CDR3 is encoded by further DNA sequences in the sample. The CDR3 region is CASSLDPGGNTIYF. CDR3 DNA, as far as it was read: TGCGCCAGCAGCTTGGATCCCGGGGGGAACACC. The V and J genes are TRBV5-1 and TRBJ1-3, with D possibly TRBD1 on 5 matching bases. The read halts 3 residues ahead of the CDR3 end, with the missing end drawn from the germline J gene. The V end lost 0 bases, the J end lost 7 bases, and 11 bases lay between the germline ends. The CDR3 covers 14 residues. Germline loops: CDR1 SGHRS, CDR2 YFSETQ.

Concerning this clone itself: Germline and junction disagree at one end, which may indicate a read error. With the read ending 3 residues before the CDR3 end, the germline J gene is used to fill in that end. The chain employs TRBV7-6 and TRBJ2-3; 8 bases align to TRBD1. The CDR3 covers 13 residues. The germline CDR1 and CDR2 sequences are SGHVS and FNYEAQ. Incomplete CDR3 DNA: TGTGCCAGCAGCTTACAGGGGGCAGAGACG. Translating gives CASSLQGAET. The whole CDR3 sequence is CASSLQGAETQYF.

For this clone: The read ends 3 residues early relative to the CDR3; the germline J gene fills the gap. This rearrangement joins TRBV6-1 to TRBJ2-1, with 9 bases matching TRBD2. Germline V CDR1 and CDR2: MNHNS, SASEGT. The ends lost 1 base at V and 7 bases at J; junction bases unmatched: 8. The CDR3 length is 16 residues. The CDR3 protein is CASSEVAGGPENEQFF. CDR3 DNA, as far as it was read: TGTGCCAGCAGTGAAGTGGCGGGGGGGCCGGAAAATGAG.